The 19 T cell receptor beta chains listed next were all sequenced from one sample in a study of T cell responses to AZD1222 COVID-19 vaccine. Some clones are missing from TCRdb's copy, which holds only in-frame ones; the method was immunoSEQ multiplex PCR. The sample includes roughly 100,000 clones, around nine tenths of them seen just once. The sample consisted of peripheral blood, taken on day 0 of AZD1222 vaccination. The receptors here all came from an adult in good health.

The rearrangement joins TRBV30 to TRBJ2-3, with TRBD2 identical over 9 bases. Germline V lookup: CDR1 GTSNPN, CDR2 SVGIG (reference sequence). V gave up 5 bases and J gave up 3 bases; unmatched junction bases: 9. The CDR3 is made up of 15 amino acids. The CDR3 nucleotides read TGTGCCTGGTTTAAGGCAGCGGGAGGAACAGATACGCAGTATTTT. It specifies CAWFKAAGGTDTQYF.

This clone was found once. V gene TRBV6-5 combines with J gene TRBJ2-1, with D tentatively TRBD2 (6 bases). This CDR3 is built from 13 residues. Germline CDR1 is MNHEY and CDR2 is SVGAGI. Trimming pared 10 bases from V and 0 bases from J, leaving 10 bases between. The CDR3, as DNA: TGTGCCACTTCAGCGGGCTCCTACAATGAGCAGTTCTTC. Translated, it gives CATSAGSYNEQFF.

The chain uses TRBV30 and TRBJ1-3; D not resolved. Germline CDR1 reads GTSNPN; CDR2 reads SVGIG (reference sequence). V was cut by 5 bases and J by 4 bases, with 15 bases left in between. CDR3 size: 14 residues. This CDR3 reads CAWELGLGGNTIYF. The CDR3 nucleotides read TGTGCCTGGGAGTTGGGGTTGGGAGGAAACACCATATATTTT.

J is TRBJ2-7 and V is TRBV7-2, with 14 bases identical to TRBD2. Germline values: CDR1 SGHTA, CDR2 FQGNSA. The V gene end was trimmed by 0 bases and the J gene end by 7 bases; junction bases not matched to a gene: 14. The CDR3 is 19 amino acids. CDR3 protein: CASSLAAETSGRARSEQYF. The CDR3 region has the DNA TGTGCCAGCAGCTTAGCGGCAGAGACTAGCGGGAGGGCCCGGAGTGAGCAGTACTTC. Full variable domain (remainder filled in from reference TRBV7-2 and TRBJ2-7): GAGVSQSPSNKVTEKGKDVELRCDPISGHTALYWYRQSLGQGLEFLIYFQGNSAPDKSGLPSDRFSAERTGGSVSTLTIQRTQQEDSAVYLCASSLAAETSGRARSEQYFGPGTRLTVT.

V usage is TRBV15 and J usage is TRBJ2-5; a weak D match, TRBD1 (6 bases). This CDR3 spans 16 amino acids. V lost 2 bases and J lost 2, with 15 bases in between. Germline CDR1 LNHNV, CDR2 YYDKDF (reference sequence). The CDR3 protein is CATSRRADSVQETQYF. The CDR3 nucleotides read TGTGCCACCAGCAGACGAGCGGACAGTGTTCAAGAGACCCAGTACTTC.

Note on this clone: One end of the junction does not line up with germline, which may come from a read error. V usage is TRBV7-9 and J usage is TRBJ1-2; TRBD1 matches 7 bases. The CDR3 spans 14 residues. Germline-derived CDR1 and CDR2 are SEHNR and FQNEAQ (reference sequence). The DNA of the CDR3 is TGTGCCAGCAGCCTAGCGGACAGGAACTATGGCTACACCTTC. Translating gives CASSLADRNYGYTF.

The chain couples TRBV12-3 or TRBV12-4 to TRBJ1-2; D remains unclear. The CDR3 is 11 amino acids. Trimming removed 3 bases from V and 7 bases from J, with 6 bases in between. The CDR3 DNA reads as TGTGCCAGCAGTTTTGGACTTGGCTACACCTTC. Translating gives CASSFGLGYTF.

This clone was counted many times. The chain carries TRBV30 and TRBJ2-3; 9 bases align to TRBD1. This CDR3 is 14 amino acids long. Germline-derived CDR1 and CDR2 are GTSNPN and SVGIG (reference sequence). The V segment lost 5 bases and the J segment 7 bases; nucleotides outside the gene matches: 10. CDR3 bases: TGTGCCTGGGGTTCCGGGACAGGGCTAAATACGCAGTATTTT. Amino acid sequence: CAWGSGTGLNTQYF.

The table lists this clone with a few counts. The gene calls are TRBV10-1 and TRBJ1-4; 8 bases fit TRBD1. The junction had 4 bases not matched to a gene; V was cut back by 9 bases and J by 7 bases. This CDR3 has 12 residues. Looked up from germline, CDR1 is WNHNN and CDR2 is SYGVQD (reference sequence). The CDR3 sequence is CASGQGAEKLFF. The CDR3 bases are TGCGCCAGTGGACAGGGAGCTGAAAAACTGTTTTTT.

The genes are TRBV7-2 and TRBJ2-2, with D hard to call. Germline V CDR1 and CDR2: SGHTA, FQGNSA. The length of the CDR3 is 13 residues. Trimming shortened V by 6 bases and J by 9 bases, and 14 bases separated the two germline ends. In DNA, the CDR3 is TGTGCCAGCAGAAAACTCCTCTCCCGGGAGCTGTTTTTT. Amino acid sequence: CASRKLLSRELFF.

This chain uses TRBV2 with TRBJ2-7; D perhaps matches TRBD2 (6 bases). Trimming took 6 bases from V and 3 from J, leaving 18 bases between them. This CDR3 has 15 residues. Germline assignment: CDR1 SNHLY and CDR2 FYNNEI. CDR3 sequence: CASRGTRDGFYEQYF. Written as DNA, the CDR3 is TGTGCCAGCAGGGGAACGCGGGACGGATTCTACGAGCAGTACTTC. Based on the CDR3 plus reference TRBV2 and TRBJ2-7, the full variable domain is EPEVTQTPSHQVTQMGQEVILRCVPISNHLYFYWYRQILGQKVEFLVSFYNNEISEKSEIFDDQFSVERPDGSNFTLKIRSTKLEDSAMYFCASRGTRDGFYEQYFGPGTRLTVT.

The CDR3 sequence is CASSQGPGYYGYTF. The CDR3 region has the DNA TGTGCCAGCAGCCAAGGTCCGGGGTACTATGGCTACACCTTC. This chain links TRBV3-1 (or the pseudogene TRBV3-2) with TRBJ1-2; D is unclear. CDR3 length: 14 residues. Trimming stripped 1 base from V and 3 bases from J, with 9 bases between. Germline V gene lookup returns CDR1 LGHDT and CDR2 YNNKEL (reference sequence).

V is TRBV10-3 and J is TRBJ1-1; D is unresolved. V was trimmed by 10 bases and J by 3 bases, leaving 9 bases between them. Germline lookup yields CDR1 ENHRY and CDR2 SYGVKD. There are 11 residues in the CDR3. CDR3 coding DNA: TGTGCCACCCATCAAGACACTGAAGCTTTCTTT. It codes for CATHQDTEAFF.

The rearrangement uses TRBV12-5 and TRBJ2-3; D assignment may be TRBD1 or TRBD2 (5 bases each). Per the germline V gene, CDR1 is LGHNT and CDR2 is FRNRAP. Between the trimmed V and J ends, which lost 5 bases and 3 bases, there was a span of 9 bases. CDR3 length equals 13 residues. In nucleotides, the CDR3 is TGTGCTAGTGGTAGGGACCGAACAGATACGCAGTATTTT. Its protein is CASGRDRTDTQYF.

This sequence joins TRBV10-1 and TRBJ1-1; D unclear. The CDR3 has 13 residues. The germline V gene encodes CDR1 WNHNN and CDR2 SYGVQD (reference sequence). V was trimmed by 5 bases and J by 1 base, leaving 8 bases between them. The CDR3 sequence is CASSSQRNTEAFF. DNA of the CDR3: TGCGCCAGCAGTTCTCAGCGGAACACTGAAGCTTTCTTT.

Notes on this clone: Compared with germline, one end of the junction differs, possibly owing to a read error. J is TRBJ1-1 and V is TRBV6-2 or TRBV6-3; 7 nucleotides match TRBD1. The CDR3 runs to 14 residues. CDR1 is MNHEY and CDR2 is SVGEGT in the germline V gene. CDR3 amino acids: CASSHSRGQGEAFF. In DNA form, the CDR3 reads TGTGCCAGCAGTCACTCAAGGGGGCAAGGTGAAGCTTTCTTT.

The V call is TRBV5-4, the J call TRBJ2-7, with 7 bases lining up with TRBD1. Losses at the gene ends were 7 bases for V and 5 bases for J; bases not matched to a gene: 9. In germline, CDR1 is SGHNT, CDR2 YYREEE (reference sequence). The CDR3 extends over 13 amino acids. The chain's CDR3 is CASLRQGNNEQYF. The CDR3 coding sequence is TGTGCCAGCCTGCGACAGGGCAATAACGAGCAGTACTTC. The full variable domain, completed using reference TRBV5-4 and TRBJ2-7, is ETGVTQSPTHLIKTRGQQVTLRCSSQSGHNTVSWYQQALGQGPQFIFQYYREEENGRGNFPPRFSGLQFPNYSSELNVNALELDDSALYLCASLRQGNNEQYFGPGTRLTVT.

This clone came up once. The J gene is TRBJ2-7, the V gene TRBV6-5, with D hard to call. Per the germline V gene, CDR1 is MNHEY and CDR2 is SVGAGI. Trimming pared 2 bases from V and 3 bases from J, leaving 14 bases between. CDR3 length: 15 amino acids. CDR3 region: CASSYGTTSNYEQYF. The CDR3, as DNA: TGTGCCAGCAGTTACGGCACAACTTCCAACTACGAGCAGTACTTC.

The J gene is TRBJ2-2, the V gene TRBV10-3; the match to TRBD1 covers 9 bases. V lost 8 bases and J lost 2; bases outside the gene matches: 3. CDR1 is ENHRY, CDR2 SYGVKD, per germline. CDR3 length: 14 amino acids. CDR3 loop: CAIGQGINTGELFF. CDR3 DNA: TGTGCCATCGGACAGGGGATTAACACCGGGGAGCTGTTTTTT.